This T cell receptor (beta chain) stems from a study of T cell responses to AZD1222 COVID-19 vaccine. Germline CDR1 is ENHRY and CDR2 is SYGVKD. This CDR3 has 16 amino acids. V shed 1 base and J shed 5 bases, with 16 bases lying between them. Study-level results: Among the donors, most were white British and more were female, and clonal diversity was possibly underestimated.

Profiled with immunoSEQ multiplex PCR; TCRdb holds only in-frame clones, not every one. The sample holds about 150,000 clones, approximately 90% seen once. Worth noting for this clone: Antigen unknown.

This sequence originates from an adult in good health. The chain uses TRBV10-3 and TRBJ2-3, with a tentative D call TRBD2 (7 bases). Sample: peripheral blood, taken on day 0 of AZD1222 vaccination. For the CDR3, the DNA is TGTGCCATCAGTGAGTTCGGCGGGGGCGCATTAGATACGCAGTATTTT. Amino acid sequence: CAISEFGGGALDTQYF.